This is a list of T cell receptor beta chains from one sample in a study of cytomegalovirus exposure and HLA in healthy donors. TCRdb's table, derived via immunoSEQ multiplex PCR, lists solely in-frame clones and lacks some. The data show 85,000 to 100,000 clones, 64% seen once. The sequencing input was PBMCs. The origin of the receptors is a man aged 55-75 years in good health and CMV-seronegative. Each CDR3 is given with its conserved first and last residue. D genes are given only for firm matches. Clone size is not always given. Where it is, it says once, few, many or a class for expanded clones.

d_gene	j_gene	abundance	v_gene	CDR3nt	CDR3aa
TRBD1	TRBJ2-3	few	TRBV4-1	TGCGCCAGCAGCCAAGATCAGGGGGTGGTCACAGATACGCAGTATTTT	CASSQDQGVVTDTQYF
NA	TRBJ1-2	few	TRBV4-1	TGCGCCAGCAGCCCAGCTGCGGGCCGTGACTATGGCTACACCTTC	CASSPAAGRDYGYTF
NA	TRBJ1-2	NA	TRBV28	TGTGCCAGCAGTGACATGGTTGGCTACACCTTC	CASSDMVGYTF
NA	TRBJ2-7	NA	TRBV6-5	TGTGCCAGCAGTTACTCGATACTAGATGGCGAGCAGTACTTC	CASSYSILDGEQYF
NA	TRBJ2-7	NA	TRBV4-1	TGCGCCAGCAGCCAAGGCCAGGTCGGCTACGAGCAGTACTTC	CASSQGQVGYEQYF
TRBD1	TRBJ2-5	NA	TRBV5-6	TGTGCCAGCAGCTCCAACGGACAGGGGGCTTACCAAGAGACCCAGTACTTC	CASSSNGQGAYQETQYF
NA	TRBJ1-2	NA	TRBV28	TGTGCCAGCGCTGTACTCAGGGTAGGCTATGGCTACACCTTC	CASAVLRVGYGYTF
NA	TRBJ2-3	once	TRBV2	TGTGCCAGCAGTCCCCAGGGAGATACGCAGTATTTT	CASSPQGDTQYF
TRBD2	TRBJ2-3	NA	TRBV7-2	TGTGCCAGCAGCTTAATAGGACTAGCGGGCGTTCAGTATTTT	CASSLIGLAGVQYF
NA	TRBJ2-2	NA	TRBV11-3	TGTGCCAGTCAAACATCGAACACCGGGGAGCTGTTTTTT	CASQTSNTGELFF
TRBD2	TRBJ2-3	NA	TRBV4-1	TGCGCCAGCAGCCAAGATTTTACCGGGGGGGCTCCAGATACGCAGTATTTT	CASSQDFTGGAPDTQYF
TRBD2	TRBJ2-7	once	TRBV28	TGTGCCAGCACGGGGGCGGGGGGGGGCAACTACGAGCAGTACTTC	CASTGAGGGNYEQYF
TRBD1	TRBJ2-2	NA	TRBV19	TGTGCCAGTATCCCTACGGACAGGGGGTCCGGGGAGCTGTTTTTT	CASIPTDRGSGELFF
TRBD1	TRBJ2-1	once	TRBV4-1	TGCGCCAGCAGCCAAGAACTCGGGACAGGGAAGGTGCCAAAGCAGTTCTTC	CASSQELGTGKVPKQFF
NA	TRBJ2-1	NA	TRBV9	TGTGCCAGCAGCGTGGCAGCCTACAATGAGCAGTTCTTC	CASSVAAYNEQFF
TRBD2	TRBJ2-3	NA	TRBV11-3	TGTGCCAGCAGCTTGGGTAGCGGGAGCCACTCGGGCACAGATACGCAGTATTTT	CASSLGSGSHSGTDTQYF
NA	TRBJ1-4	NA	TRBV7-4	TGTGCCAGCAGCAGCAGGGATTCCGAAAAACTGTTTTTT	CASSSRDSEKLFF
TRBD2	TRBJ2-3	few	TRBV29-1	TGCAGCGTTCACCTAGCGGGGACGGTAGATACGCAGTATTTT	CSVHLAGTVDTQYF
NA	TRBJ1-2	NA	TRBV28	TGTGCCAGCAGTCGGGGTGTTTTTAACTATGGCTACACCTTC	CASSRGVFNYGYTF
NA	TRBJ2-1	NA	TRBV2	TGTGCCAGCAGCTTAGATGCGGGGGCAACCTACAATGAGCAGTTCTTC	CASSLDAGATYNEQFF
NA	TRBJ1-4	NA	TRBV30	TGTGCCTGGAGTGTACTAGGGGCCCGCCGGTCGGGGGGTAAAAAACTGTTTTTT	CAWSVLGARRSGGKKLFF
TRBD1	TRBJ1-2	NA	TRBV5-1	TGCGCCAGCAGCCTGCAGGGGACAGAGGGAGATGGCTACACCTTC	CASSLQGTEGDGYTF
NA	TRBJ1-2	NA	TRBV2	TGTGCCAGCGGTGACAGGCCGAACTATGGCTACACCTTC	CASGDRPNYGYTF
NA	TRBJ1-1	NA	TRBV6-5	TGTGCCAGCAGTTACTCTAACAGGGTAGAGACTGAAGCTTTCTTT	CASSYSNRVETEAFF
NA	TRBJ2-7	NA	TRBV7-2	TGTGCCAGCAGCTTAAACCAGGGTCCTTACGAGCAGTACTTC	CASSLNQGPYEQYF
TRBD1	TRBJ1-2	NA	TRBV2	TGTGCCAGCTTGCGGGGACAGGGGGCGGATGGCTACACCTTC	CASLRGQGADGYTF
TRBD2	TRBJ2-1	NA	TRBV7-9	TGTGCCAGCAGCTTAGGAGATAGCGGGAGCTCGGGGTTCTTC	CASSLGDSGSSGFF
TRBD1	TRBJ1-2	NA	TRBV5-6	TGTGCCAGCAGCTCGGACAGGGGAGGCTATGGCTACACCTTC	CASSSDRGGYGYTF
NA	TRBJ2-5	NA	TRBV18	TGTGCCAGCTCACCGACGCTGACAGCCTCGGGTGAGACCCAGTACTTC	CASSPTLTASGETQYF
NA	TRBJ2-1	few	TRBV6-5	TGTGCCAGCAGTCTCGGGAGCTCCTACAATGAGCAGTTCTTC	CASSLGSSYNEQFF
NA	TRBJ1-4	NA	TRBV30	TGTGCCTGGAGTATAAAGGGGGTAGGGGAAAAACTGTTTTTT	CAWSIKGVGEKLFF
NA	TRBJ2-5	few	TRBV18	TGTGCCAGCTCACCACCGTCAACAGGAATCCAAGAGACCCAGTACTTC	CASSPPSTGIQETQYF
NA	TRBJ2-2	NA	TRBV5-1	TGCGCCAGCAGCTCCCAGGGGAGCGGGGACCCCGGGGAGCTGTTTTTT	CASSSQGSGDPGELFF
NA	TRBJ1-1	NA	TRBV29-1	TGCAGCGTCGCGGAGTTCGAAGCTTTCTTT	CSVAEFEAFF
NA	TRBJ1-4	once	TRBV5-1	TGCGCCAGCAGCTTGGAAGGGACACGTAATGAAAAACTGTTTTTT	CASSLEGTRNEKLFF
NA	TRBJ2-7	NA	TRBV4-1	TGCGCCAGCAGCCAAGAGGTCGGGGAGCAGTACTTC	CASSQEVGEQYF
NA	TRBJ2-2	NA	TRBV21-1	TGTGCCAGCAGCAACGACGGGGGGGAGCTGTTTTTT	CASSNDGGELFF